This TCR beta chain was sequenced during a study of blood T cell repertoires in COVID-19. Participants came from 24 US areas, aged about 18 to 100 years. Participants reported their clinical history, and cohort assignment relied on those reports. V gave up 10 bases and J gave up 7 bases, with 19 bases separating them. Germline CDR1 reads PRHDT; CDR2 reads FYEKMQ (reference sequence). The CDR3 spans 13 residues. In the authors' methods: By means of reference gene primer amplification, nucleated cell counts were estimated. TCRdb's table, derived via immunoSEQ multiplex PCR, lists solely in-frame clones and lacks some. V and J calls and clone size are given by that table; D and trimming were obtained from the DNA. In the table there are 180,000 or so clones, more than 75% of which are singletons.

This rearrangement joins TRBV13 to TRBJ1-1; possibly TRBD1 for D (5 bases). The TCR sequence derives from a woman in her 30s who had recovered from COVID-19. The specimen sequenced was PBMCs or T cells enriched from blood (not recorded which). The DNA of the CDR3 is TGTGCCACCCAGGGCGGGGGGATCGGTGAAGCTTTCTTT. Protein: CATQGGGIGEAFF.